This T cell receptor beta chain appears in the sequencing data of a study of T cells in narcolepsy. The overall study: Patients with NT1 or NT2 and healthy control donors were enrolled.

Worth noting for this clone: The antigen remains unidentified.

This CDR3 region has 13 residues. V lost 3 bases and J 6 bases, leaving 11 bases between the germline ends. Germline V gives CDR1 SNHLY, CDR2 FYNNEI. Overall study results and limits: Same-patient CSF and blood CD4+ T cell clonotypes included HCRT-specific and TRIB2-specific autoreactive ones. No autoreactive T cell clone sequences appeared in some memory CD4+ repertoires.

Sequencing used immunoSEQ multiplex PCR; TCRdb keeps in-frame clones, though not all of them. The table lists about 40,000 clones, 70% to 90% of them singletons. The chain carries TRBV2 and TRBJ1-1, with D possibly matching TRBD1 (5 bases). Sequencing was performed on CD45RA- memory CD4+ T cells from PBMCs. The origin of this receptor is a human donor with narcolepsy. In DNA form, the CDR3 reads TGTGCCAGCAGTGAGGGCAGGGCGGCTGAAGCTTTCTTT. Amino acids: CASSEGRAAEAFF. Looking up the rest from reference TRBV2 and TRBJ1-1 gives the full variable domain: EPEVTQTPSHQVTQMGQEVILRCVPISNHLYFYWYRQILGQKVEFLVSFYNNEISEKSEIFDDQFSVERPDGSNFTLKIRSTKLEDSAMYFCASSEGRAAEAFFGQGTRLTVV.